The clone carrying this TCR beta chain has a handful of counts. As yet, its antigen is unknown. The data were taken from a study of early T cells in non-severe SARS-CoV-2 infection. About the research overall: Bulk RNA isolated from unsorted whole blood underwent sequencing; chains were not paired. Study-level results: Matching against VDJdb likely underestimated virus-specific expansions, favoring anti-spike CD8.

Between the trimmed V and J ends, which lost 1 base and 8 bases, there was a span of 23 bases. Germline CDR1 is DFQATT and CDR2 is SNEGSKA (reference sequence). The CDR3 has 16 amino acids. Researchers attached unique molecular identifiers to individual cDNA molecules. TCRdb processed the 5' RACE reads anew with MiXCR; each CDR3 protein has one entry. The repertoire has fewer than 75,000 distinct CDR3 sequences, more than 15% of them found once; the top ten carry 8% to 10%. Sequencing used whole blood, obtained at baseline. The TCR comes from an adult who was a healthcare worker with PCR-confirmed SARS-CoV-2 infection or an uninfected control (not recorded which). The chain has TRBV20-1 and TRBJ1-1, with D possibly matching TRBD1 (6 bases). The CDR3 DNA reads as TGCAGTGCTAGAGGGGCAGGCAGGGGTTTTAAGGGAGAAGCTTTCTTT. It is translated as CSARGAGRGFKGEAFF.